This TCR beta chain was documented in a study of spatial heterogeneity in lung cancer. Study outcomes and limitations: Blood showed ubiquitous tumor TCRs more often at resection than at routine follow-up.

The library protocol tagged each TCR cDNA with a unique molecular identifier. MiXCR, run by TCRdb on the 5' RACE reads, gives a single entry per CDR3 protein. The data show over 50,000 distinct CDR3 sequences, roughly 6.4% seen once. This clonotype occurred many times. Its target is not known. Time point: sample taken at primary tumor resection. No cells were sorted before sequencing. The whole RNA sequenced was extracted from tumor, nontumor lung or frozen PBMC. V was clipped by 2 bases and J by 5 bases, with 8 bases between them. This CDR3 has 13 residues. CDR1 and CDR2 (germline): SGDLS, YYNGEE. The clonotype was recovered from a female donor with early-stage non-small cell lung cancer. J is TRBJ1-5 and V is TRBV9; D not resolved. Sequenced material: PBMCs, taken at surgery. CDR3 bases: TGTGCCAGCAGCGTCGGATGGGATCAGCCCCAGCATTTT. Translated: CASSVGWDQPQHF.